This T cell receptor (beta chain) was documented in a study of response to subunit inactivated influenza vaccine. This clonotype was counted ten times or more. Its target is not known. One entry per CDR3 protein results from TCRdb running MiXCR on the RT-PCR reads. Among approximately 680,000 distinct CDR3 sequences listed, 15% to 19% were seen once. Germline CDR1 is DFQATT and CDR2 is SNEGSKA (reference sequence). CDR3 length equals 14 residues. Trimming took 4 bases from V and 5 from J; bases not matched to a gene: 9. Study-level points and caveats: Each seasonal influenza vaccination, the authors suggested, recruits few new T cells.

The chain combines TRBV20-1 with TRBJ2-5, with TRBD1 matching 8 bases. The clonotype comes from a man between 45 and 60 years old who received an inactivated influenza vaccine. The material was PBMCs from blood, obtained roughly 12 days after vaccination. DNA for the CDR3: TGCAGTGCTAAACGACAGGGGAGTAGGGAGACCCAGTACTTC. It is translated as CSAKRQGSRETQYF.